This T cell receptor (beta chain) was captured in a study of siplizumab effects on memory and regulatory T cells. Germline V gene sequence: CDR1 SGHRS, CDR2 YFSETQ. The CDR3 contains 17 residues. V gave up 4 bases and J gave up 0 bases, with 17 bases separating them. Sequencing was performed with immunoSEQ multiplex PCR; in TCRdb, only in-frame clones are kept and a portion is missing. The sample gives more than 85,000 clones, 85% to 90% of which show up once; around 15% is in the top ten. This receptor was identified in a human donor in good health. The rearrangement uses TRBV5-1 and TRBJ2-1; weak D call: TRBD2 (5 bases). What was sequenced was CD4+ T cells sorted from blood. The CDR3 DNA sequence: TGCGCCAGCAGCCAGGCCCGGACTCAAAGCTCCTACAATGAGCAGTTCTTC. This encodes CASSQARTQSSYNEQFF.